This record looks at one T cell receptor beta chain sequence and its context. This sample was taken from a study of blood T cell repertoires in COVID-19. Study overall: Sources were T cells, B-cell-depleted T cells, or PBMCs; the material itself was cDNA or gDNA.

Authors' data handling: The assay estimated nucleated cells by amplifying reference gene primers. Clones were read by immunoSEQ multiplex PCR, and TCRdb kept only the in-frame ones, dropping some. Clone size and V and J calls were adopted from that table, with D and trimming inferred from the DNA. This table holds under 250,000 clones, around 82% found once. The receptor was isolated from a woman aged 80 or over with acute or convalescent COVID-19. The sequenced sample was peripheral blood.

The CDR3 DNA sequence: TGCGCCAGCAGCGGGGGCGGGCAAGGGGCCAACGTCCTGACTTTC. Translating gives CASSGGGQGANVLTF. The chain joins TRBV5-1 to TRBJ2-6, with a tentative D call TRBD1 (6 bases). CDR3 length equals 15 residues. V was trimmed by 4 bases and J by 4 bases, leaving 12 bases between them. Germline V gene sequence: CDR1 SGHRS, CDR2 YFSETQ. Filled out from reference TRBV5-1 and TRBJ2-6, the complete variable domain reads KAGVTQTPRYLIKTRGQQVTLSCSPISGHRSVSWYQQTPGQGLQFLFEYFSETQRNKGNFPGRFSGRQFSNSRSEMNVSTLELGDSALYLCASSGGGQGANVLTFGAGSRLTVL.